The entry that follows covers one T cell receptor beta chain sequence. No antigen is known for it. The input lacks base qualities; no much larger clone sits a single base away. The data were taken from a study of T cell responses to AZD1222 COVID-19 vaccine (dated by TCRdb to about 2021). About the investigation overall: AZD1222 recipients with second doses at about 4 weeks or about 12 weeks were pooled, because spike-specific TCR depth and breadth did not differ between schedules. A total of 240 or so trial participants underwent TCR sequencing, of whom roughly 210 had received two doses of AZD1222 and 26 had received two doses of the MenACWY control vaccine. Trial participants were enrolled into age subgroups of 18-55, 56-69 and 70-plus years, which contained roughly 140, 27 and 60 TCR-sequenced participants, respectively. The full study reports these points: Only five or six AZD1222 recipients were SARS-CoV-2 seropositive at baseline, limiting conclusions about previously exposed vaccinees. The 56-69-year group was small, and its depth increase did not reach significance, likely because of low power. Reportedly, almost half of the unique spike-specific TCRs recognized epitopes lying outside the regions that are mutated in the B.1.351 and B.1.1.7 variants. Because no day 14 peak-response samples were available, the repertoires could be characterized only after the peak T cell response. After two AZD1222 doses, spike-specific TCR breadth and depth were significantly higher than at day 0 and than in MenACWY recipients. Most participants were white British and females outnumbered males, and the authors suggested that clonal diversity may have been underestimated. The vaccine-associated CD4 TCRs covered the entire spike protein, and the dominant responses fell in regions 160-218 and 743-854.

The CDR3 regions of human TCRbeta chains were analyzed by immunosequencing. The authors' pipeline ran thus. Repertoire TCRs were matched against a reference library of SARS-CoV-2-specific TCRs generated with the MIRA antigen-specificity platform. Breadth meant the fraction of unique TCRs that were SARS-CoV-2-associated, whereas depth meant the fraction of total T cells that were SARS-CoV-2-associated. Each spike-specific TCR was assigned to its reactive spike region and to a CD4 or CD8 class using the MIRA data. Log10-transformed breadth and depth values were compared by one-way ANOVA with Sidak's multiple comparisons tests. As stored in TCRdb, this immuneACCESS dataset retains in-frame rearrangements with V and J assigned. A fraction of the clones does not appear; measured against another copy, unresolved V genes explain less than half of the discrepancy, and the remainder lacks a known reason. The DNA was the basis for D and trimming; V, J and clone size are from that table. In all, the sample holds about 130,000 clones, and about 93% of those were seen once. Clones ranked in the top ten supply 0.85% to 0.95% of the sample.

The sample's time point label, in plain terms: baseline before first vaccination. Vaccinee samples came from UK trials COV001 and COV002, including a single-blind randomized controlled phase 2/3 trial of AZD1222 (ChAdOx1 nCoV-19) in healthy adults. Trial participant PBMC samples were collected at day 0 and day 28 after the second dose for TCRbeta chain sequencing. Trimming at the junction amounts to 10 bases on V and 3 bases on J, and the germline ends lie 10 bases apart. The CDR3 holds 13 amino acids from the cysteine to the phenylalanine. The only DNA kept is the CDR3, 39 bases in frame from the first base. CDR1 and CDR2 are read off the germline V gene as MNHEY and SVGAGI.

Sample: peripheral blood, taken on day 0 of AZD1222 vaccination. The clonotype was recovered from an adult in good health. The sequence joins TRBV6-5 to TRBJ1-6; the D gene is perhaps TRBD1, from 6 matching bases. The DNA sequence reads TGTGCCACGAGGACAGACTATAATTCACCCCTCCACTTT. Its protein reads: CATRTDYNSPLHF.